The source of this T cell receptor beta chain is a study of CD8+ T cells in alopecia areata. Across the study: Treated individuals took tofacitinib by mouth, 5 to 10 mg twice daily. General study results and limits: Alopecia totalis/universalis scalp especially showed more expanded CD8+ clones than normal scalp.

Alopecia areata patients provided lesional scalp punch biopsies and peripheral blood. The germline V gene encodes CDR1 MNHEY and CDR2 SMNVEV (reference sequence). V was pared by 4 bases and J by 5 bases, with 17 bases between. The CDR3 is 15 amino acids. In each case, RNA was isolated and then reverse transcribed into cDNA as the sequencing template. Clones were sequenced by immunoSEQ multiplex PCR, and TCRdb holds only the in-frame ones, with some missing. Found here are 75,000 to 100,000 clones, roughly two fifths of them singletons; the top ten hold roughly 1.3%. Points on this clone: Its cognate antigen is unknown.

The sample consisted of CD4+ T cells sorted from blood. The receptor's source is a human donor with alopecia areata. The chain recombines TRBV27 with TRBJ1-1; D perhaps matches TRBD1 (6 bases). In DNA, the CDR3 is TGTGCCAGCAGTTCTCAACAGGGAAAAAGGACTGAAGCTTTCTTT. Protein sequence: CASSSQQGKRTEAFF.